This note documents a single TCR beta chain sequence. Germline CDR1 is WSHSY and CDR2 is SAAADI. The ends lost 3 bases at V and 9 bases at J; junction bases unmatched: 4. The CDR3 is 12 residues long. The data derive from a study of blood T cell repertoires in COVID-19. At the level of the study: PBMCs, B-cell-depleted T cells, or T cells were the source of the cDNA or gDNA that made up the material.

Authors' analysis steps: Counts of nucleated cells, estimated from reference gene primer amplification, were obtained. Using immunoSEQ multiplex PCR, the repertoire was profiled, and TCRdb retains in-frame clones only, with some absent. V and J calls and clone size follow that table, whereas D and trimming were derived from the DNA. Here the sample spans around 170,000 clones, about 88% being singletons. The gene calls are TRBV10-2 and TRBJ2-5; TRBD1 aligns across 7 bases. Material: peripheral blood. This receptor was obtained from a man aged 60 to 75 with acute or convalescent COVID-19. CDR3 region: CASSEQGRAQYF. The CDR3 DNA follows: TGCGCCAGCAGTGAACAGGGGCGGGCCCAGTACTTC.